This T cell receptor (beta chain) appears in the sequencing data of a study of metastatic and nonmetastatic thyroid tumors. Study context: For malignant and benign thyroid patients, tumor or nodule tissue and blood were the sources whose repertoires were compared.

Germline CDR1 and CDR2: MDHEN and SYDVKM. V was pared by 6 bases and J by 2 bases, with 10 bases of the junction left unmatched. This CDR3 has 15 residues. Study processing details: A papillary thyroid cancer distant-metastasis classifier was built from CDR3 differences across clinicopathological groups. With MiXCR, TCRdb called clones anew from the PCR reads. None of the V and J calls come from the authors' own analysis; TCRdb made them. The repertoire holds 15,000 to 20,000 clones, with 34% as singletons. Thyroid surgery was preceded by no treatment in any patient. Study conclusions and caveats: When malignant thyroid tumors were compared with benign nodules, TCR beta diversity was reportedly significantly higher in the malignant tumors. This held in both blood and tumor samples.

By sample share, this clone is medium-sized. Antigen unknown. The sample comprised tumor tissue. V and J are TRBV28 and TRBJ2-7; 7 positions match TRBD2. The receptor comes from a female donor with papillary thyroid cancer or a benign thyroid nodule (not recorded which). Some clones in this sample may be carry-over from other donors' samples. The CDR3 sequence: CASRNLAERTYEQYF. The CDR3 DNA is TGTGCCAGCAGAAATCTAGCGGAGCGCACCTACGAGCAGTACTTC. Looking up the rest from reference TRBV28 and TRBJ2-7 gives the full variable domain: DVKVTQSSRYLVKRTGEKVFLECVQDMDHENMFWYRQDPGLGLRLIYFSYDVKMKEKGDIPEGYSVSREKKERFSLILESASTNQTSMYLCASRNLAERTYEQYFGPGTRLTVT.